The TCR beta chain described here comes from a study of blood T cell repertoires in COVID-19. Across the whole study: The United States, Italy and Spain provided the acute and convalescent COVID-19 samples. From T cells, B-cell-depleted T cells, or PBMCs came the material, which was cDNA or gDNA.

Sequencing was performed with immunoSEQ multiplex PCR; in TCRdb, only in-frame clones are kept and a portion is missing. This sample has 140,000 to 150,000 clones, with 88% found just once. This CDR3 comprises 16 residues. Germline V CDR1 and CDR2: SGHAT, FQNNGV. The V end was cut by 0 bases, the J end by 5 bases, with 14 bases between. The chain recombines TRBV11-2 with TRBJ1-5, with TRBD1 as a possible D gene (6 bases). The clonotype originates from an older man with acute or convalescent COVID-19. Sequencing input: peripheral blood. The CDR3 spells CASSLDGRGRYQPQHF. Here the CDR3 DNA reads TGTGCCAGCAGCTTAGATGGCAGGGGACGATATCAGCCCCAGCATTTT.